This TCR beta chain was identified in a study of blood T cells in healthy people across ages. The germline V gene has CDR1 MGHRA and CDR2 YSYEKL. The J segment lost 3 bases and the V segment lost 1 base, leaving 8 bases of the junction unmatched. This CDR3 has 16 residues. General study findings and limits: Compared with aged donors, long-lived donors showed fewer expanded clones, suggesting selection.

Sample-barcoded 5' priming and a J-beta primer mix drove a second PCR of about 6 to 12 cycles. Any given sample supplied a minimum of 2.5 million CDR3-containing paired-end reads. From the 5' RACE reads, TCRdb called clonotypes with MiXCR, one entry per CDR3 protein. This repertoire shows over 1,200,000 distinct CDR3 sequences, 59% found once; its top ten account for 6.5% to 8%. About this clonotype: Its antigen is unidentified.

The source of this sequence is a man aged 18 to 35 in good health. The rearrangement uses TRBV4-1 and TRBJ2-7, with 8 nucleotides matching TRBD1. The sample consisted of blood. The CDR3 coding sequence is TGCGCCAGCAGCCAAGGCCTGACAGGGGACCTCTACGAGCAGTACTTC. Encoded protein: CASSQGLTGDLYEQYF.